This entry lists 30 T cell receptor beta chains sequenced from one sample in a study of blood T cell repertoires in COVID-19. TCRdb's copy holds only in-frame clones and misses some; the assay was immunoSEQ multiplex PCR. The sample shows 150,000 to 200,000 clones, around 73% of them seen only once. Sequenced input: PBMCs or T cells enriched from blood (not recorded which). These receptors came from a woman between 45 and 60 years old who had recovered from COVID-19.

The chain joins TRBV6-5 to TRBJ1-4, with D perhaps matching TRBD1 (6 bases). Germline CDR1 reads MNHEY; CDR2 reads SVGAGI. The CDR3 extends over 14 amino acids. Trimming cost V 7 bases and J 4 bases, with 13 bases left between them. The CDR3 DNA follows: TGTGCCAGCACACCGGGGGGCCATAATGAAAAACTGTTTTTT. Protein sequence: CASTPGGHNEKLFF.

CDR3: CASSPPEGPIRNTIYF. The CDR3, as DNA: TGTGCCAGCAGCCCCCCCGAGGGTCCAATTAGAAACACCATATATTTT. The chain joins TRBV3-1 (or the pseudogene TRBV3-2) to TRBJ1-3, with no clear D. Germline V gene sequence: CDR1 LGHDT, CDR2 YNNKEL (reference sequence). The CDR3 totals 16 residues. The V gene lost 4 bases and the J gene lost 5 bases, with 18 bases spanning the gap.

The V gene is TRBV9, the J gene TRBJ2-1; TRBD2 agrees at 7 bases. V dropped 0 bases and J dropped 8; count of bases not matched to a gene: 5. Germline V gene lookup returns CDR1 SGDLS and CDR2 YYNGEE. CDR3 length equals 14 residues. The CDR3 DNA reads as TGTGCCAGCAGCGTAGCGCGGGAGTACGATGAGCAGTTCTTC. Amino acids: CASSVAREYDEQFF.

This chain links TRBV5-5 with TRBJ1-2, with 7 bases aligning to TRBD1. V was clipped by 0 bases and J by 8 bases; unmatched bases: 4. This CDR3 spans 13 amino acids. Germline V gene data show CDR1 as SGHKS and CDR2 as YYEKEE (reference sequence). The CDR3 sequence is CASSLAGGYGYTF. The CDR3 DNA reads TGTGCCAGCAGCTTGGCAGGGGGATACGGCTACACCTTC.

The V gene is TRBV28, the J gene TRBJ1-4; 9 bases align to TRBD1. The CDR3 consists of 14 residues. Germline loops: CDR1 MDHEN, CDR2 SYDVKM. Unmatched junction bases numbered 4, after V lost 6 bases and J lost 5 bases. In DNA, the CDR3 is TGTGCCAGCAGGTTCGACAGGGGGAATGAAAAACTGTTTTTT. This sequence encodes CASRFDRGNEKLFF.

The genes are TRBV4-2 and TRBJ2-1; 13 bases line up with TRBD2. In germline, CDR1 is LGHNA, CDR2 YNFKEQ. V shed 3 bases and J 5 bases; nucleotides not matched to a gene: 7. The CDR3 has 17 amino acids. The CDR3 sequence is CASSHPRGTSGNNEQFF. The CDR3 DNA sequence: TGTGCCAGCAGCCATCCTCGTGGGACTAGCGGGAACAATGAGCAGTTCTTC.

This chain links TRBV14 with TRBJ1-6; D gene ambiguous. Germline V lookup: CDR1 SGHDN, CDR2 FVKESK. Trimming took 0 bases from V and 4 from J, leaving 7 bases between them. The CDR3 runs to 15 residues. The DNA of the CDR3 is TGTGCCAGCAGCCAAGAGACATCTTATAATTCACCCCTCCACTTT. Protein sequence: CASSQETSYNSPLHF.

The chain joins TRBV19 to TRBJ1-1, with D uncertain. The CDR3 is 13 residues long. The germline V gene has CDR1 LNHDA and CDR2 SQIVND (reference sequence). The germline V and J ends were trimmed by 3 bases and 5 bases, with 10 bases remaining between them. Here the CDR3 DNA reads TGTGCCAGTAGTATCTTTGAGGGTACTGAAGCTTTCTTT. It translates to CASSIFEGTEAFF.

The rearrangement uses TRBV3-1 (or the pseudogene TRBV3-2) and TRBJ2-7; TRBD1 aligns across 10 bases. The germline gives CDR1 LGHDT, CDR2 YNNKEL (reference sequence). The V gene end was trimmed by 4 bases and the J gene end by 6 bases; junction bases not matched to a gene: 6. The CDR3 is 14 residues long. In DNA, the CDR3 is TGTGCCAGCAGCCGAGACAGGGGGCGGATCGAGCAGTACTTC. Translating gives CASSRDRGRIEQYF.

This sequence joins TRBV4-2 and TRBJ1-2, with D unresolved. The CDR3 extends over 15 amino acids. The germline V gene has CDR1 LGHNA and CDR2 YNFKEQ. V shed 4 bases and J shed 4 bases, with 16 bases lying between them. The CDR3 DNA follows: TGTGCCAGCAGCCGCGGGCTGAGGGAGAGCTATGGCTACACCTTC. This encodes CASSRGLRESYGYTF.

In DNA, the CDR3 is TGTGCCAGCGTGGCAGGGGACGGCTATGGCTACACCTTC. This translates into CASVAGDGYGYTF. This chain joins TRBV6-5 and TRBJ1-2; D perhaps matches TRBD1 (6 bases). This CDR3 region has 13 residues. Germline lookup yields CDR1 MNHEY and CDR2 SVGAGI. Trimming stripped 8 bases from V and 4 bases from J, with 14 bases between.

The chain combines TRBV7-9 with TRBJ2-5; 7 bases map to TRBD1. Germline V gene sequence: CDR1 SEHNR, CDR2 FQNEAQ (reference sequence). The CDR3 spans 19 residues. Germline trimming cut 0 bases from V and 5 bases from J; bases unmatched to any gene: 18. The CDR3 DNA is TGTGCCAGCAGCTTAGCGAGGGTGTGGCAGGGGGTGAGCGAGGAGACCCAGTACTTC. Protein product: CASSLARVWQGVSEETQYF.

This chain links TRBV6-1 with TRBJ2-1; 13 nucleotides agree with TRBD2. CDR3 length: 15 residues. Germline trimming cut 7 bases from V and 7 bases from J; bases unmatched to any gene: 7. The germline gives CDR1 MNHNS, CDR2 SASEGT. This chain's CDR3 is CASMTLAGGSNEQFF. CDR3 sequence (DNA): TGTGCCAGCATGACACTAGCGGGAGGGAGTAATGAGCAGTTCTTC.

This chain joins TRBV3-1 (or the pseudogene TRBV3-2) and TRBJ2-7; 7 bases fit TRBD2. The CDR3 totals 13 residues. After removal of 3 bases from V and 6 bases from J, the junction contained 5 bases not matched to a gene. Germline-derived CDR1 and CDR2 are LGHDT and YNNKEL (reference sequence). CDR3 sequence (DNA): TGTGCCAGCAGCCACGGGACTACCTCCGAGCAGTACTTC. This gives the protein CASSHGTTSEQYF.

This clone was recorded many times. Other DNA sequences from this sample encode an identical CDR3 as well. This chain connects TRBV28 to TRBJ1-1; 7 positions match TRBD1. The CDR3 sequence is 15 residues long. The germline CDR1 and CDR2 sequences are MDHEN and SYDVKM. J gave up 1 base and V 2 bases, and 4 bases lay outside the gene matches. The CDR3 spells CASSLGDRENTEAFF. Here the CDR3 DNA reads TGTGCCAGCAGTTTAGGAGACAGGGAGAACACTGAAGCTTTCTTT.

This chain links TRBV4-1 with TRBJ2-7, with 8 bases identical to TRBD2. With 1 base clipped from V and 3 bases from J, the junction kept 5 bases outside the gene matches. This CDR3 region has 15 residues. Germline V lookup: CDR1 MGHRA, CDR2 YSYEKL. The CDR3 loop reads CASSQGSGRDYEQYF. The CDR3 DNA follows: TGCGCCAGCAGCCAAGGGAGCGGGAGAGACTACGAGCAGTACTTC.

This chain links TRBV7-6 with TRBJ2-2, with 11 bases identical to TRBD2. The germline V gene encodes CDR1 SGHVS and CDR2 FNYEAQ. The CDR3 covers 19 residues. Unmatched junction bases numbered 8, after V lost 1 base and J lost 1 base. In DNA form, the CDR3 reads TGTGCCAGCAGCTTAGTGGTGTATGGACTAGCGGGGAACACCGGGGAGCTGTTTTTT. This gives the protein CASSLVVYGLAGNTGELFF.

V usage is TRBV6-5 and J usage is TRBJ1-3; 9 bases are shared with TRBD1. CDR1 and CDR2 from the germline V gene are MNHEY and SVGAGI. The CDR3 sequence is 15 residues long. V shed 4 bases and J 3 bases; nucleotides not matched to a gene: 4. The CDR3 sequence: CASSSRDRVGNTIYF. The DNA for the CDR3 is TGTGCCAGCAGTTCAAGGGACAGGGTTGGAAACACCATATATTTT.

This clone was counted a few times. This chain joins TRBV5-1 and TRBJ2-7, with a possible D match to TRBD1 (6 bases). With 2 bases removed from V and 0 bases from J, the gap between germline ends came to 12 bases. Germline V gene sequence: CDR1 SGHRS, CDR2 YFSETQ. The CDR3 has 15 residues. CDR3 in amino acids: CASSFGQSSSYEQYF. The CDR3 DNA sequence: TGCGCCAGCAGCTTCGGACAGAGTTCCTCCTACGAGCAGTACTTC.

V gene TRBV7-9 combines with J gene TRBJ1-4; TRBD1 agrees at 8 bases. Unmatched junction bases numbered 12, after V lost 6 bases and J lost 6 bases. This CDR3 comprises 16 residues. CDR1 and CDR2 (germline): SEHNR, FQNEAQ (reference sequence). The CDR3 loop is CASRSTAGTGYEKLFF. CDR3 sequence (DNA): TGTGCCAGCAGGAGTACCGCCGGGACAGGTTATGAAAAACTGTTTTTT.

V usage is TRBV2 and J usage is TRBJ2-7, with a tentative D call TRBD1 (6 bases). Germline CDR1 and CDR2: SNHLY and FYNNEI. Trimming removed 4 bases at V and 9 bases at J, with 16 bases between. The CDR3 runs to 13 residues. The CDR3 coding sequence is TGTGCCAGCAGTGGCCAGGGGAACACGGCGCAGTACTTC. Protein product: CASSGQGNTAQYF. The variable domain in full, with the rest retrieved from reference TRBV2 and TRBJ2-7, is EPEVTQTPSHQVTQMGQEVILRCVPISNHLYFYWYRQILGQKVEFLVSFYNNEISEKSEIFDDQFSVERPDGSNFTLKIRSTKLEDSAMYFCASSGQGNTAQYFGPGTRLTVT.

This clone turned up a few times. The rearrangement uses TRBV19 and TRBJ1-1; 7 bases fit TRBD1. The junction had 10 bases not matched to a gene; V was cut back by 10 bases and J by 2 bases. This CDR3 comprises 14 residues. Germline V lookup: CDR1 LNHDA, CDR2 SQIVND (reference sequence). The DNA for the CDR3 is TGTGCCACCCGCTGGCAGGGGGGTAACACTGAAGCTTTCTTT. This encodes CATRWQGGNTEAFF.

This clone was detected a few times. The chain uses TRBV18 and TRBJ2-7; D might be TRBD1 (5 bases). This CDR3 has 14 residues. In germline, CDR1 is KGHSH, CDR2 LQKENI. The ends were cut back, 9 bases at V and 5 bases at J, with 20 bases in the middle. CDR3 coding DNA: TGTGCCAGTTTCGACAGAAACCCGGCCGACGAGCAGTACTTC. Its protein product is CASFDRNPADEQYF.

This sequence joins TRBV7-2 and TRBJ2-7, with D possibly TRBD1 on 6 matching bases. The CDR3 has 15 amino acids. V lost 1 base, J lost 1 base, and 11 bases lay in between. Germline V gene data show CDR1 as SGHTA and CDR2 as FQGNSA. The CDR3 DNA is TGTGCCAGCAGCTTAGACCAGGGGAGATCCTACGAGCAGTACTTC. It codes for CASSLDQGRSYEQYF.

V usage is TRBV6-1 and J usage is TRBJ1-4, with D tentatively TRBD1 (5 bases). CDR1 is MNHNS, CDR2 SASEGT, per germline. The CDR3 has 13 residues. V lost 3 bases, J lost 8 bases, and 10 bases lay in between. The CDR3 is CASSEGGVEKLFF. The CDR3 nucleotides are TGTGCCAGCAGTGAGGGGGGTGTGGAAAAACTGTTTTTT.

The chain combines TRBV2 with TRBJ1-4; possible D gene TRBD1, 5 bases. V lost 2 bases and J lost 0, with 13 bases in between. This CDR3 contains 17 residues. Germline V gene sequence: CDR1 SNHLY, CDR2 FYNNEI. The CDR3 here is CASSERGLVSTNEKLFF. The CDR3 DNA reads TGTGCCAGCAGTGAAAGGGGACTGGTTTCAACTAATGAAAAACTGTTTTTT.

The V and J genes are TRBV7-9 and TRBJ2-7, with TRBD1 as a possible D gene (5 bases). V was cut by 1 base and J by 3 bases, with 10 bases left in between. The CDR3 has 14 amino acids. Germline V gene sequence: CDR1 SEHNR, CDR2 FQNEAQ (reference sequence). This CDR3 is CASSLGQGVYEQYF. The CDR3, as DNA: TGTGCCAGCAGCTTAGGGCAGGGTGTCTACGAGCAGTACTTC.

The chain is built from TRBV6-5 and TRBJ2-7; 11 bases map to TRBD2. Germline trimming cut 4 bases from V and 1 base from J; bases unmatched to any gene: 6. The CDR3 totals 16 residues. CDR1 and CDR2 (germline): MNHEY, SVGAGI. CDR3 residues: CASSSGGTSGSYEQYF. In DNA form, the CDR3 reads TGTGCCAGCAGTTCCGGGGGGACTAGCGGTTCCTACGAGCAGTACTTC.

The rearrangement joins TRBV5-1 to TRBJ1-1; tentative D call: TRBD1 (5 bases). V was pared by 4 bases and J by 7 bases, with 11 bases between. This CDR3 has 12 amino acids. Germline lookup yields CDR1 SGHRS and CDR2 YFSETQ. CDR3 sequence (DNA): TGCGCCAGCAGCCTGACAGTAAATGAAGCTTTCTTT. This encodes CASSLTVNEAFF.

The rearrangement links TRBV4-2 to TRBJ2-1, with TRBD1 matching 7 bases. CDR1 and CDR2 from the germline V gene are LGHNA and YNFKEQ. Germline trimming cut 3 bases from V and 6 bases from J; bases unmatched to any gene: 5. CDR3 length: 14 residues. This CDR3 is CASSQETGSNEQFF. The CDR3 DNA reads TGTGCCAGCAGCCAGGAGACAGGGAGCAATGAGCAGTTCTTC.